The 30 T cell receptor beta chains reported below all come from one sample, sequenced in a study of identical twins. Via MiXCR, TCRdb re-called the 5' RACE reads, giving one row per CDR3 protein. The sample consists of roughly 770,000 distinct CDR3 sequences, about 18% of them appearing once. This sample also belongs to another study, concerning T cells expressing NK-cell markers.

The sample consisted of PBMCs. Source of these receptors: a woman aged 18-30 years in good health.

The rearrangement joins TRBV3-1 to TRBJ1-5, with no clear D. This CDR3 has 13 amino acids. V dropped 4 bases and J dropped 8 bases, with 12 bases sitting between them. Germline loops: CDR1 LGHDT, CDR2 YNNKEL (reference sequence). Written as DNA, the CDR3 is TGTGCCAGCAGCCGAGGAGTCAAGGAGCCCCAGCATTTT. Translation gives CASSRGVKEPQHF.

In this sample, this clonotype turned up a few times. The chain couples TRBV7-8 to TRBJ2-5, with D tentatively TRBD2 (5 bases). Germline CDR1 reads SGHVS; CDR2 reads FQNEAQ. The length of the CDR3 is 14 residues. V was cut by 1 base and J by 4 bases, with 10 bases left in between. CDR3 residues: CASSLGPGRETQYF. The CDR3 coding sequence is TGTGCCAGCAGCTTAGGTCCGGGGAGAGAGACCCAGTACTTC.

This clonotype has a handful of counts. The CDR3 DNA follows: TGTGCCAGCAGCTTACTCCGGGACAGCCTTTTCTACGAGCAGTACTTC. This translates into CASSLLRDSLFYEQYF. This chain joins TRBV7-2 and TRBJ2-7, with 7 bases that match TRBD1. The V segment lost 2 bases and the J segment 3 bases; nucleotides outside the gene matches: 10. This CDR3 has 16 amino acids. Germline CDR1 reads SGHTA; CDR2 reads FQGNSA.

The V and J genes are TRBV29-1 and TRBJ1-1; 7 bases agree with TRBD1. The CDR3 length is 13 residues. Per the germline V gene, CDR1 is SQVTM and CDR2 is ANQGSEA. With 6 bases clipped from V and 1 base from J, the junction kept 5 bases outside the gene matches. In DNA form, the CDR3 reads TGCAGCGTGGCAGGGGGTCCGAACACTGAAGCTTTCTTT. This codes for CSVAGGPNTEAFF.

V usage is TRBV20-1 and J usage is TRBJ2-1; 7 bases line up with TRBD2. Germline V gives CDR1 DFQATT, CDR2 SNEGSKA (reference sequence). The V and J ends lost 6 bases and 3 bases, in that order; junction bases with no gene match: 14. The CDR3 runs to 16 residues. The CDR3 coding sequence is TGCAGTGCCATGTCGTTTGCGGGAGCCAACTACAATGAGCAGTTCTTC. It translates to CSAMSFAGANYNEQFF.

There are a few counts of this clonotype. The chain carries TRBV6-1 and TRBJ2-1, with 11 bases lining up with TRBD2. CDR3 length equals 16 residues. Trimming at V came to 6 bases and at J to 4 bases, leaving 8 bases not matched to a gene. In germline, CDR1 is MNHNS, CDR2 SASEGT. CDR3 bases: TGTGCCAGCAGGGCACTAGCGGGGGCCTTATACAATGAGCAGTTCTTC. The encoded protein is CASRALAGALYNEQFF.

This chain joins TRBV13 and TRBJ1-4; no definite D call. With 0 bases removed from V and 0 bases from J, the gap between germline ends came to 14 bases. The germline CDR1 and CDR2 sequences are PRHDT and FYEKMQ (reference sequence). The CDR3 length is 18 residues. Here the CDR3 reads CASSLGRAERSTNEKLFF. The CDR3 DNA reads TGTGCCAGCAGCTTAGGCCGGGCAGAGAGGTCAACTAATGAAAAACTGTTTTTT.

CDR3 residues: CASSQIRGRAHRSYNEQFF. The CDR3 DNA is TGTGCCAGCAGCCAAATTAGGGGGCGGGCCCACCGCTCCTACAATGAGCAGTTCTTC. The chain joins TRBV4-2 to TRBJ2-1; 7 bases fit TRBD1. CDR3 length: 19 amino acids. Germline CDR1 reads LGHNA; CDR2 reads YNFKEQ. After removal of 2 bases from V and 0 bases from J, the junction contained 13 bases not matched to a gene.

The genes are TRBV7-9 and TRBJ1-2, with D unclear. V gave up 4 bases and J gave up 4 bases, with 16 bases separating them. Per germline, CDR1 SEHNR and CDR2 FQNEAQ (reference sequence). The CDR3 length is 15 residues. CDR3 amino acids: CASSSGRTPSYGYTF. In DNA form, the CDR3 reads TGTGCCAGCAGCTCGGGCAGGACCCCATCCTATGGCTACACCTTC.

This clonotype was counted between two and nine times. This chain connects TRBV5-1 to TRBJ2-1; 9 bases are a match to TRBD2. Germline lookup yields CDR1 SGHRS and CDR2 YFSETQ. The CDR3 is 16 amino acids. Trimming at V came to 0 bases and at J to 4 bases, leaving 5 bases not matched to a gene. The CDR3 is CASSLVASGEYNEQFF. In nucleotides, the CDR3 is TGCGCCAGCAGCTTGGTGGCTAGCGGGGAGTACAATGAGCAGTTCTTC.

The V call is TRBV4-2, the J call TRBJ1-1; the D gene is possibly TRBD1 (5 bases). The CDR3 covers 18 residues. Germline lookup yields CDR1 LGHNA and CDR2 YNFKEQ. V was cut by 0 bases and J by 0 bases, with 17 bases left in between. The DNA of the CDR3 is TGTGCCAGCAGCCAAGACGGGGGGGACGTCCGACTGAACACTGAAGCTTTCTTT. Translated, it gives CASSQDGGDVRLNTEAFF.

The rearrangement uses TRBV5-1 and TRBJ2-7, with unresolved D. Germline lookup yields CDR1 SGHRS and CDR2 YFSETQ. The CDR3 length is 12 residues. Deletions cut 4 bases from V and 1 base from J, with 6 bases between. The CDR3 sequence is CASSGESYEQYF. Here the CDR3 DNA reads TGCGCCAGCAGCGGAGAGTCCTACGAGCAGTACTTC.

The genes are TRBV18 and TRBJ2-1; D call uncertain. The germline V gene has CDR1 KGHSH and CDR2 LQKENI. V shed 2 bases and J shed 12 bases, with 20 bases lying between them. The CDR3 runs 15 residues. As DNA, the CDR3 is TGTGCCAGCTCACCAGTGCTAGTCCAGGCCAACGGGCAGTTCTTC. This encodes CASSPVLVQANGQFF.

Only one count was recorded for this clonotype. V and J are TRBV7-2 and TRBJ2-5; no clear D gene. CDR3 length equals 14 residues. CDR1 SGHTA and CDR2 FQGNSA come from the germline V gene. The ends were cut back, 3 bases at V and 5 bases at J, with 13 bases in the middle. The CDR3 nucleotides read TGTGCCAGCAGCTTGGCAGGTTATCGGGAGACCCAGTACTTC. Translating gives CASSLAGYRETQYF. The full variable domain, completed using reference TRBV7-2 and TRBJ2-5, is GAGVSQSPSNKVTEKGKDVELRCDPISGHTALYWYRQSLGQGLEFLIYFQGNSAPDKSGLPSDRFSAERTGGSVSTLTIQRTQQEDSAVYLCASSLAGYRETQYFGPGTRLLVL.

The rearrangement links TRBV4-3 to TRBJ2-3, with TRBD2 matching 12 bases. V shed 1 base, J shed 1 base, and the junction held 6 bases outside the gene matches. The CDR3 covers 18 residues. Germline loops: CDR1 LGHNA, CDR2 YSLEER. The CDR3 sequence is CASSQATSGREGTDTQYF. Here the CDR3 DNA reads TGCGCCAGCAGCCAAGCGACTAGCGGGAGAGAGGGCACAGATACGCAGTATTTT.

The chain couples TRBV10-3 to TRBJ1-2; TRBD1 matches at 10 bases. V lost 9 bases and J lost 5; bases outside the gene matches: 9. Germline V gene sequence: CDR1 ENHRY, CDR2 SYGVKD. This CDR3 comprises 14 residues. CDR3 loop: CAIRGGQGLYGYTF. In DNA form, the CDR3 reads TGTGCCATTCGTGGGGGACAGGGGTTATATGGCTACACCTTC.

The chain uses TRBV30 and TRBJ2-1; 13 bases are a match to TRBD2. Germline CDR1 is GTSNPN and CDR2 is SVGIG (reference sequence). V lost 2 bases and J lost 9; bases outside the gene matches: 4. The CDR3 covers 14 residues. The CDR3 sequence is CAWSRLAGGAEQFF. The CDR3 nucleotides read TGTGCCTGGAGTCGACTAGCGGGAGGTGCTGAGCAGTTCTTC.

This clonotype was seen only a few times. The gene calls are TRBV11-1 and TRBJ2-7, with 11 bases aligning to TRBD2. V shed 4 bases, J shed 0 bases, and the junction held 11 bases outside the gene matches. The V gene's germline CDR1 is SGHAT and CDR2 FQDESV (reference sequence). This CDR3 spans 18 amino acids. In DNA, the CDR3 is TGTGCCAGCAGCTCAAACTTACTAGCGGGGGCCTTCTCCTACGAGCAGTACTTC. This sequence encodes CASSSNLLAGAFSYEQYF. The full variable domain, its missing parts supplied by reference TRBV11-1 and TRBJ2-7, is EAEVAQSPRYKITEKSQAVAFWCDPISGHATLYWYRQILGQGPELLVQFQDESVVDDSQLPKDRFSAERLKGVDSTLKIQPAELGDSAMYLCASSSNLLAGAFSYEQYFGPGTRLTVT.

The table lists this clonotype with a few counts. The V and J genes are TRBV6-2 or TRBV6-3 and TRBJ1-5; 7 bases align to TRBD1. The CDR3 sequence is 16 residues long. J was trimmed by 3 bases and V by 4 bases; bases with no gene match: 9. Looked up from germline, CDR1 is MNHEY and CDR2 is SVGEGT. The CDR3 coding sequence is TGTGCCAGCAGTTTCCTGGGCAGGGGGTACAATCAGCCCCAGCATTTT. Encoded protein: CASSFLGRGYNQPQHF.

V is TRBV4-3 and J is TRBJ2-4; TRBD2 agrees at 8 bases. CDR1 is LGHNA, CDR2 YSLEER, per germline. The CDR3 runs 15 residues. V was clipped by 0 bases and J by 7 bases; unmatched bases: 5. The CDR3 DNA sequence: TGCGCCAGCAGCCAAGAATCGGGGGGGCGCAACATTCAGTACTTC. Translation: CASSQESGGRNIQYF.

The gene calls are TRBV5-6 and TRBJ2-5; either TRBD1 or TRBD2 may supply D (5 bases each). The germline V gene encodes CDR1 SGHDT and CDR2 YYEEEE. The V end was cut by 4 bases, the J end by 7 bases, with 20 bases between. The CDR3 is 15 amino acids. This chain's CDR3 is CASSRQFALGGTQYF. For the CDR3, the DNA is TGTGCCAGCAGCCGGCAGTTTGCGCTTGGGGGGACCCAGTACTTC. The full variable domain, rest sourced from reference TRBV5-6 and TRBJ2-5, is DAGVTQSPTHLIKTRGQQVTLRCSPKSGHDTVSWYQQALGQGPQFIFQYYEEEERQRGNFPDRFSGHQFPNYSSELNVNALLLGDSALYLCASSRQFALGGTQYFGPGTRLLVL.

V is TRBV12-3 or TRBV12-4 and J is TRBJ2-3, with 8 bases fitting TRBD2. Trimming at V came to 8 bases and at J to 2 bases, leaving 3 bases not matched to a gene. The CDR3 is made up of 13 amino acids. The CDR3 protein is CASAGGATDTQYF. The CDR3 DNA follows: TGTGCCAGCGCCGGGGGGGCCACAGATACGCAGTATTTT.

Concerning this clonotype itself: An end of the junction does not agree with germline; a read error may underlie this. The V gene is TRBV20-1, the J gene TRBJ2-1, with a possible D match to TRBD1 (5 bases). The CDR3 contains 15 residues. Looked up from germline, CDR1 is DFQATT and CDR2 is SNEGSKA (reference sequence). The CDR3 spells CSAGEAGRVFGEQFF. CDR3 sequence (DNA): TGCAGTGCTGGAGAGGCAGGGCGTGTTTTTGGTGAGCAGTTCTTC.

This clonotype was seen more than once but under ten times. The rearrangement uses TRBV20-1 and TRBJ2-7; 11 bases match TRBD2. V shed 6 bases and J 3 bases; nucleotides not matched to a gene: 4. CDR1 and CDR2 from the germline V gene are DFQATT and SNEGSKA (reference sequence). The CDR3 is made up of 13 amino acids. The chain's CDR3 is CSARLAGLYEQYF. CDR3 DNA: TGCAGTGCCAGACTAGCGGGGCTCTACGAGCAGTACTTC.

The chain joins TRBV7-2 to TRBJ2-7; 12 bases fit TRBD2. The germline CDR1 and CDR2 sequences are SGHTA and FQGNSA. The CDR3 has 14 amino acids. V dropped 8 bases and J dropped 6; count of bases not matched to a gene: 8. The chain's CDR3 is CASAGLAGFFEQYF. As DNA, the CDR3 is TGTGCCAGCGCCGGACTAGCGGGATTTTTCGAGCAGTACTTC. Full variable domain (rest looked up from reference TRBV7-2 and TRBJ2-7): GAGVSQSPSNKVTEKGKDVELRCDPISGHTALYWYRQSLGQGLEFLIYFQGNSAPDKSGLPSDRFSAERTGGSVSTLTIQRTQQEDSAVYLCASAGLAGFFEQYFGPGTRLTVT.

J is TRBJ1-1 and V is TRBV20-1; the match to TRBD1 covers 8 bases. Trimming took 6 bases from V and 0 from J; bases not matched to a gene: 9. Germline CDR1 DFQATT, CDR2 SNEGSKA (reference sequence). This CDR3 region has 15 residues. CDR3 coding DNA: TGCAGTGCCCTAGGTAGGACAGGGCTGAACACTGAAGCTTTCTTT. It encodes CSALGRTGLNTEAFF.

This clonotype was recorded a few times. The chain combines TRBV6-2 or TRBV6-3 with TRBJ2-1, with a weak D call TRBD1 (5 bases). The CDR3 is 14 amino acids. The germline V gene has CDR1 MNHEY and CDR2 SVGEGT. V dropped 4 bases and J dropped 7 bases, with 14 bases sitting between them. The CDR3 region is CASSSLVRANEQFF. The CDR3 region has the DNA TGTGCCAGCAGTTCCCTAGTCAGGGCTAATGAGCAGTTCTTC.

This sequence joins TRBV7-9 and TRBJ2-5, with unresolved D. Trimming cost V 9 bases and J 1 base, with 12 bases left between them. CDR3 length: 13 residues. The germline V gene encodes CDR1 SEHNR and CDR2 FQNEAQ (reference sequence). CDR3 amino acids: CASTSLTQETQYF. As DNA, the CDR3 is TGTGCCAGTACCTCGCTGACCCAAGAGACCCAGTACTTC.

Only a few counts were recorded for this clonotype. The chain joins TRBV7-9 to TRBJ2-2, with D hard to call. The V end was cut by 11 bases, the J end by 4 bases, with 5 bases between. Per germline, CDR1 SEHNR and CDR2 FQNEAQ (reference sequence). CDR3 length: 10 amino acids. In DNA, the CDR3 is TGTGCCGCGGCCACCGGGGAGCTGTTTTTT. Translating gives CAAATGELFF.

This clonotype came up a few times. The DNA for the CDR3 is TGCGCCAGCACTTTGACAGGGGGTGCCTACGAGCAGTACTTC. Amino acids: CASTLTGGAYEQYF. The rearrangement uses TRBV5-1 and TRBJ2-7, with 9 bases identical to TRBD1. The CDR3 spans 14 residues. The germline gives CDR1 SGHRS, CDR2 YFSETQ. Trimming cost V 6 bases and J 2 bases; bases outside gene matches: 6.